One and the same sample provided the 11 T cell receptor beta chains below, sequenced in a study of T-cell memory formation after mild COVID-19. TCRdb reanalysed the 5' RACE reads using MiXCR and keeps one entry per CDR3 protein. The sample consists of 75,000 to 95,000 distinct CDR3 sequences, less than 15% of them appearing once. Sequenced input: PBMCs or a T cell subset sorted from them (not recorded which). These receptors all come from a man younger than 35 who had mild COVID-19 (a few samples of this study predate the infection). Cell type and time point are not known.

This clonotype was picked up a small number of times. V and J are TRBV4-2 and TRBJ2-7, with 7 bases that match TRBD1. The V gene's germline CDR1 is LGHNA and CDR2 YNFKEQ. J gave up 4 bases and V 0 bases, and 9 bases lay outside the gene matches. The CDR3 length is 16 residues. CDR3 bases: TGTGCCAGCAGCCAAGACTCTCGAGGGGGCAAGTACGAGCAGTACTTC. Its translation: CASSQDSRGGKYEQYF.

The J gene is TRBJ1-1, the V gene TRBV4-2, with D tentatively TRBD1 (5 bases). Trimming took 6 bases from V and 1 from J, leaving 12 bases between them. This CDR3 has 14 amino acids. Germline V gene data show CDR1 as LGHNA and CDR2 as YNFKEQ. DNA of the CDR3: TGTGCCAGCAGACTCCTAGGGGAGAACACTGAAGCTTTCTTT. This gives the protein CASRLLGENTEAFF.

The chain carries TRBV7-9 and TRBJ1-4; 8 nucleotides line up with TRBD1. This CDR3 is built from 14 residues. CDR1 and CDR2 (germline): SEHNR, FQNEAQ (reference sequence). The trim removed 5 bases at V and 7 bases at J, leaving 6 bases unmatched. The CDR3 sequence is CASSKTGGREKLFF. Here the CDR3 DNA reads TGTGCCAGCAGCAAAACAGGGGGGCGTGAAAAACTGTTTTTT.

This clonotype was seen more than once but under ten times. The chain has TRBV7-9 and TRBJ2-3; TRBD2 might be the D (5 bases). The V end was cut by 4 bases, the J end by 2 bases, with 7 bases between. This CDR3 is built from 13 residues. Germline V CDR1 and CDR2: SEHNR, FQNEAQ (reference sequence). The CDR3 nucleotides read TGTGCCAGCAGCTCGGGGATCACAGATACGCAGTATTTT. Translated, it gives CASSSGITDTQYF.

This chain joins TRBV4-1 and TRBJ1-1, with 8 bases lining up with TRBD1. V lost 4 bases, J lost 8 bases, and 6 bases stayed unmatched. This CDR3 is 13 amino acids long. Germline V gene lookup returns CDR1 MGHRA and CDR2 YSYEKL. CDR3 bases: TGCGCCAGCAGCCGCGGACAGGGCGGAGAAGCTTTCTTT. Its protein product is CASSRGQGGEAFF.

The table lists this clonotype with a few counts. In nucleotides, the CDR3 is TGTGCCATCAGTGAGTCGGCGACAGCAAACTATGGCTACACCTTC. This translates into CAISESATANYGYTF. The chain uses TRBV10-3 and TRBJ1-2; D might be TRBD1 (5 bases). The CDR3 length is 15 residues. The V end lost 0 bases, the J end lost 2 bases, and 10 bases lay between the germline ends. Germline values: CDR1 ENHRY, CDR2 SYGVKD.

The chain uses TRBV4-1 and TRBJ2-7; TRBD1 matches at 8 bases. The CDR3 is 15 amino acids. Germline V gives CDR1 MGHRA, CDR2 YSYEKL. V lost 4 bases to trimming and J lost 6 bases; unmatched junction nucleotides: 11. Written as DNA, the CDR3 is TGCGCCAGCAGCCCGATTGGACAGGGAGGTAGCGAGCAGTACTTC. Residues: CASSPIGQGGSEQYF.

This clonotype was detected many times. The rearrangement joins TRBV9 to TRBJ2-1, with TRBD1 as a possible D gene (5 bases). Germline assignment: CDR1 SGDLS and CDR2 YYNGEE. V was shortened by 7 bases and J by 6 bases, with 14 bases between the two germline ends. The CDR3 totals 13 residues. CDR3 region: CASCPGWGNEQFF. In DNA, the CDR3 is TGTGCCAGCTGCCCAGGGTGGGGCAATGAGCAGTTCTTC.

This clonotype occurred a few times. The chain carries TRBV4-2 and TRBJ2-1, with D perhaps TRBD2 (6 bases). CDR1 and CDR2 from the germline V gene are LGHNA and YNFKEQ. This CDR3 spans 16 amino acids. The V and J ends lost 4 bases and 6 bases respectively, with 19 bases between them. The CDR3 is CASSRKAGGATNEQFF. CDR3 nucleotides: TGTGCCAGCAGCCGCAAAGCCGGGGGAGCAACCAATGAGCAGTTCTTC.

The chain couples TRBV5-6 to TRBJ2-3, with 9 bases lining up with TRBD1. The CDR3 length is 18 residues. Germline trimming cut 3 bases from V and 2 bases from J; bases unmatched to any gene: 13. Germline V lookup: CDR1 SGHDT, CDR2 YYEEEE. CDR3 bases: TGTGCCAGCAGCTCAATCTGGGACAGGGAAGACAACACAGATACGCAGTATTTT. Its translation: CASSSIWDREDNTDTQYF.

This clonotype was observed once. V and J are TRBV3-1 and TRBJ2-7; D may be TRBD2 (5 bases). The V gene lost 3 bases and the J gene lost 6 bases, with 12 bases spanning the gap. Germline V gene data show CDR1 as LGHDT and CDR2 as YNNKEL (reference sequence). CDR3 length: 13 residues. CDR3 in DNA: TGTGCCAGCAGCCATCGGACTCTGGGCGAGCAGTACGTC. Its protein is CASSHRTLGEQYV.